This TCR beta chain comes out of a study of long-term antiretroviral therapy in people with HIV. Deletions cut 0 bases from V and 3 bases from J, with 12 bases between. Germline CDR1 is SGHRS and CDR2 is YFSETQ. CDR3 length: 16 amino acids. The assay used was immunoSEQ (version v3.0), run at survey level. Profiling relied on immunoSEQ multiplex PCR, and the TCRdb table lists in-frame clones only, not all of them. The sample lists roughly 18,000 clones; roughly 80% were seen once. Study-level findings and limits: Relative to control repertoires, HIV repertoires exhibited narrower CDR3 length ranges.

Cryopreserved PBMC numbered about 1-10 million per sample before DNA extraction. Concerning this clone itself: Its antigen is still unknown.

This chain uses TRBV5-1 with TRBJ2-2; weak D call: TRBD2 (5 bases). The receptor was derived from a man aged 18 to 30 with HIV. This sample comprised unsorted PBMCs, obtained 0.9 years after starting antiretroviral therapy. The CDR3 region is CASSLDLGDYTGELFF. For the CDR3, the DNA is TGCGCCAGCAGCTTGGACTTGGGAGACTACACCGGGGAGCTGTTTTTT.